This T cell receptor beta chain was documented in a study of Graves' ophthalmopathy and Graves' hyperthyroidism (dated by TCRdb to the late 2010s). Looking at the study overall: Peripheral blood was collected before any treatment was given, at the time of initial diagnosis. TCR beta repertoire signatures were used to distinguish Graves' ophthalmopathy from Graves' hyperthyroidism and to predict progression to ophthalmopathy. In total, over 130 blood samples were TCR-sequenced: 40 to 45 ophthalmopathy, approximately 80 hyperthyroidism and about 17 hyperthyroidism-to-ophthalmopathy patients. To explore V-J signatures that separate ophthalmopathy from hyperthyroidism, a discovery set of about a hundred patients was enrolled, consisting of 40 to 45 with ophthalmopathy and around 60 with stable hyperthyroidism. An independent validation cohort was composed of approximately 18 hyperthyroidism patients and approximately 15 patients who later progressed from hyperthyroidism to ophthalmopathy. In over 5 hyperthyroidism patients, the T-cell repertoire of thyroid tissue was compared with the T-cell repertoire of blood. Once sampling was done, hyperthyroidism patients were given methimazole at a starting dose of 30 mg daily, while ophthalmopathy patients were given high-dose intravenous methylprednisolone. The approximately 100 discovery patients were randomly divided into training and test sets at a 7:3 ratio.

Results the study describes overall, beyond this receptor: No statistical method was used to set the sample size in advance, and the investigators knew which group each participant was assigned to. In validation, the model predicted ophthalmopathy progression with over 60% sensitivity and 72% to 80% specificity; some 13 predicted patients were CT-confirmed with GO in a median of about 7.1 months. In cross-validation, the 13-signature model distinguished ophthalmopathy from stable hyperthyroidism with approximately 85% sensitivity and around 81% specificity, and in the test set the corresponding values were about 80% and 75%. Among expanded thyroid clonotypes with frequency above 0.001, most also showed up in blood, which suggests that blood repertoires may reflect the thyroid immune response.

For repertoire sequencing, the TCR beta CDR3 regions were amplified from RNA transcripts. The first round was an RT-PCR using HTBI primers with the Qiagen OneStep RT-PCR kit, and this first round was followed by a second-round multiplex PCR, then size selection and purification. Libraries were sequenced paired-end with 100 bp reads on an Illumina HiSeq2000. The authors' analysis ran thus. SOAPnuke was used to process the reads, throwing out any read that had adapters, had uncalled bases, had a mean Phred below 15, or lacked an exact constant-primer or identifier match. High-quality paired reads were merged with COPE v1.2.5. Each unique nucleotide sequence was defined as a clonotype, and clonotypes were aligned to IMGT TRB V, D and J references with MiTCR v1.1. The analysis was limited to V-J combinations with a frequency above 0.0001, which together covered around 99% of the repertoires. For each V-J combination, a TCR clonal expansion and chaos score was defined as the ratio of F50 clonal expansion to chaos observed in the TCRdist matrix. Welch's t-statistics and random forest were used to reduce features to about 14 V-J combinations, which were fed into a naive Bayes classifier. The similarity between thyroid and blood repertoires was quantified using the Morisita-Horn index. TCRdb's own reprocessing of the public reads used fastp at Q25 and MiXCR and kept productive beta chains. Records with the same CDR3 protein are collapsed into one entry carrying the most frequent genes and DNA. For this entry, the V and J calls and clone size follow TCRdb and not the study's own pipeline. The sample table contains about 480,000 distinct CDR3 sequences; only one count was recorded for around 14% of them. 8% to 10% of the sample is held by the ten biggest clonotypes.

This clonotype was recorded at least ten times. What this receptor recognizes is not known. Base qualities are not at hand, and no much larger clone is one base apart. The ophthalmopathy patients had moderately to severely active disease, with a Clinical Activity Score of 3 or higher, a NOSPECS grade of 4 or higher, and a disease duration of less than 3 months. Patients with other autoimmune diseases, uncontrolled infections, pregnancy or lactation were excluded from the study. Diagnosis relied on clinical symptoms, serum thyroxine, TRAb, thyroid ultrasound and orbital computed tomography. PBMCs were isolated from around 10 ml of fresh peripheral blood by Ficoll-Paque density gradient centrifugation. Total RNA was extracted using Trizol reagent, and RNA quality was checked on an Agilent 2100 Bioanalyzer. The TCR comes from a woman aged 25-40 years with Graves' ophthalmopathy. Donor details come from another sample of the same person, matched by shared clones. The sequenced material came from blood.

The DNA sequence is TGTGCCAGCAGTCCTTCGGGCCTACGATGGCCCCAGCATTTT. Translated, this is CASSPSGLRWPQHF. Recombination joined TRBV27 with TRBJ1-5; the D gene lacks a confident call. The CDR3 holds 14 amino acids from the cysteine to the phenylalanine. Here the CDR3 DNA is all that survives: 42 bases in frame from base 1. V is pared back by 5 bases and J by 9 bases, with 17 bases lying between the germline termini. Sequences MNHEY (CDR1) and SMNVEV (CDR2) are obtained from the germline V gene (reference sequence).